This T cell receptor beta chain emerged from a study of T cells in Graves' hyperthyroidism and ophthalmopathy (dated by TCRdb to the late 2010s). For the study in its entirety: Peripheral blood samples were taken at initial diagnosis, before any treatment was given. TCR V-J signatures able to tell the groups apart were searched for in a discovery cohort of 90 to 100 patients, of whom roughly 42 had Graves' ophthalmopathy and around 56 had stable Graves' hyperthyroidism. Prospective prediction of ophthalmopathy was tested in an independent validation cohort of some 19 hyperthyroidism patients and 15 to 17 patients who later progressed to ophthalmopathy. The 95 to 100 discovery patients were divided at random into training and test sets in a 7:3 ratio. In several Graves' hyperthyroidism patients, the study also compared T-cell repertoires from thyroid tissue with T-cell repertoires from blood. Following sampling, methimazole starting at 30 mg daily was given to hyperthyroidism patients, and high-dose intravenous methylprednisolone was given to ophthalmopathy patients. TCR Vbeta CDR3 sequencing of roughly 140 peripheral blood samples (fewer than 45 ophthalmopathy, 75 hyperthyroidism and approximately 17 progressor patients) is reported in the paper. Overall study results and their limits: No statistical method was used to fix the sample size in advance, and group allocation was not hidden from the investigators. Ophthalmopathy was separated from stable hyperthyroidism by a 13 V-J signature model, with approximately 85% sensitivity and about 81% specificity obtained in cross-validation and 80%/75% obtained in testing. In validation, progression to ophthalmopathy was predicted by the model with nearly 71% sensitivity and under 85% specificity, a median of approximately 6.5 months before onset. Most expanded thyroid clonotypes (frequency above 0.001) were also detected in blood, a finding suggesting that blood repertoires may reflect thyroid immune responses.

At least ten counts were recorded for this clonotype. The antigen it recognizes is unknown. No per-base quality is available; no much larger clone lies one base away. Stable Graves' hyperthyroidism was defined as the absence of progression to ophthalmopathy over 18 months of follow-up. Hyperthyroidism patients were newly diagnosed, with disease duration under 2 months, and aged 18 to 65 years. Exclusion was applied to patients with uncontrolled infections, other autoimmune diseases, pregnancy or lactation. Diagnoses were established on the basis of clinical symptoms, serum thyroxine and TRAb, thyroid ultrasound, and orbital computed tomography. PBMCs were isolated from around 10 ml of fresh peripheral blood by Ficoll-Paque density gradient centrifugation. Total RNA was extracted using Trizol reagent, and RNA quality was assessed on an Agilent 2100 Bioanalyzer. Amplification of TCR beta CDR3 regions was carried out from RNA transcripts. The first round of RT-PCR for the TCR CDR3 was performed with the HTBI primer set and the Qiagen OneStep RT-PCR kit. The libraries were constructed in a second round of multiplex PCR and then size-selected and purified. Paired-end sequencing of the libraries was performed with 100 bp reads on an Illumina HiSeq2000. The authors' analysis ran thus. Raw data were processed with SOAPnuke, discarding reads with adapters, uncalled bases, mean Phred below 15, or no exact constant-primer or identifier match. COPE v1.2.5 was used to merge high-quality paired reads, and clonotypes were defined as unique nucleotide sequences. MiTCR v1.1 was used to align the clonotypes against IMGT TRBV, TRBD and TRBJ reference segments. The analysis was restricted to V-J combinations with a frequency above 0.0001, which together covered about 99% of the repertoires. The TCS score was defined as the ratio of F50 (clonal expansion) to E x V (chaos), calculated using BLOSUM62-based TCRdist between CDR3 peptides within each V-J. Welch's t-statistics and random forest reduced just over 500 V-J features to some 14, which were used in a naive Bayes classifier (R e1071). TCRdb cleaned the public reads at Q25 with fastp, built clones with MiXCR and kept in-frame beta chains. For every CDR3 protein sequence, its rows merge into one entry that carries the most common genes and DNA. The V and J calls were not made by the authors but by TCRdb's processing. The sample profile shows about 380,000 distinct CDR3 sequences; about 15% of them were found once. Of the sample, roughly 11% falls within the top ten clones.

Material for sequencing was blood. The receptor comes from a woman aged 60-70 years with Graves' hyperthyroidism.

The bases read TGTGCCAGCAGTCCGGGGGACAGGAGAGCCGGGGAGCTGTTTTTT. This codes for CASSPGDRRAGELFF. The rearrangement joined TRBV28 to TRBJ2-2, and 8 junctional nucleotides match TRBD1. The CDR3 starts with the cysteine, ends with the phenylalanine, and has 15 residues. The only DNA kept is the CDR3, 45 bases in frame from the first base. Germline trimming amounts to 5 bases on V and 6 bases on J, with 8 as the count of junction bases outside the gene matches. The germline V gene provides CDR1 MDHEN and CDR2 SYDVKM.